A selection of T cell receptor beta chains follows, all from one sample in a study of identifying expanded T cells in peripheral blood. Sequencing used immunoSEQ multiplex PCR; TCRdb keeps in-frame clones, though not all of them. Among 85,000 to 100,000 clones listed, approximately 88% were seen once. Sequenced: blood. All receptors come from a person aged 18 to 70 in good health. Both conserved end residues are part of each CDR3. The D gene is left open where the match is weak. Part of the rows lack a size; the others show once, few, many or a class for expanded clones.

size: .; D: .; J: TRBJ1-4; V: TRBV7-9; DNA: TGTGCCAGCAGCTTATCGGCGGACTCAGAAAAACTGTTTTTT; CDR3: CASSLSADSEKLFF
size: .; D: .; J: TRBJ1-2; V: TRBV15; DNA: TGTGCCACCAGCACCCGGGAATTCTATGGCTACACCTTC; CDR3: CATSTREFYGYTF
size: .; D: .; J: TRBJ2-1; V: TRBV5-5; DNA: TGTGCCAGCAGCTCCCAGAGTGAGCAGTTCTTC; CDR3: CASSSQSEQFF
size: .; D: TRBD1; J: TRBJ1-2; V: TRBV30; DNA: TGTGCCTGGAGGACAGGGAGTAACTATGGCTACACCTTC; CDR3: CAWRTGSNYGYTF
size: once; D: .; J: TRBJ2-5; V: TRBV7-9; DNA: TGTGCCAGCAGCTTAGCTGGGATGCAAGAGACCCAGTACTTC; CDR3: CASSLAGMQETQYF
size: .; D: .; J: TRBJ2-2; V: TRBV7-9; DNA: TGTGCCAGCAGCTTCCTGCAGGGTCACGGGGAGCTGTTTTTT; CDR3: CASSFLQGHGELFF
size: .; D: .; J: TRBJ1-4; V: TRBV6-5; DNA: TGTGCCAGCAGCACAGGGTCCACTAATGAAAAACTGTTTTTT; CDR3: CASSTGSTNEKLFF
size: .; D: .; J: TRBJ2-7; V: TRBV7-3; DNA: TGTGCCAGCAGCTTAAAGAGAGACGGGTACGAGCAGTACTTC; CDR3: CASSLKRDGYEQYF
size: .; D: .; J: TRBJ1-5; V: TRBV6-1; DNA: TGTGCCAGCAGTGAAGGGACAGAAAATCAGCCCCAGCATTTT; CDR3: CASSEGTENQPQHF
size: .; D: TRBD1; J: TRBJ1-5; V: TRBV10-3; DNA: TGTGCCATCAGTGAGCACAGGGGAAATAATCAGCCCCAGCATTTT; CDR3: CAISEHRGNNQPQHF
size: .; D: TRBD1; J: TRBJ1-3; V: TRBV27; DNA: TGTGCCAGCAGACAGACAGGGTCTGGAAACACCATATATTTT; CDR3: CASRQTGSGNTIYF
size: .; D: .; J: TRBJ2-7; V: TRBV27; DNA: TGTGCCAGCAGTTTAGTTATGGGGGCTAGCGGATCCTACGAGCAGTACTTC; CDR3: CASSLVMGASGSYEQYF
size: .; D: TRBD2; J: TRBJ2-1; V: TRBV6-5; DNA: TGTGCCAGCAGGGGACTAGCGGGAGGAAAAAATGAGCAGTTCTTC; CDR3: CASRGLAGGKNEQFF
size: .; D: TRBD1; J: TRBJ1-2; V: TRBV5-1; DNA: TGCGCCAGCAGCTTGGGGGACAGTGCTAACTATGGCTACACCTTC; CDR3: CASSLGDSANYGYTF
size: .; D: .; J: TRBJ2-2; V: TRBV6-1; DNA: TGTGCCAGCAGTGAAGTACTGGCGAACACCGGGGAGCTGTTTTTT; CDR3: CASSEVLANTGELFF
size: once; D: .; J: TRBJ2-7; V: TRBV6-5; DNA: TGTGCCAGCAGTTACTCGAGGGGGGTGTCCGAGCAGTACTTC; CDR3: CASSYSRGVSEQYF
size: .; D: TRBD2; J: TRBJ2-5; V: TRBV4-1; DNA: TGCGCCAGCAGCCAAGTTCGGGGGGGGCAGGAGACCCAGTACTTC; CDR3: CASSQVRGGQETQYF
size: .; D: .; J: TRBJ2-3; V: TRBV19; DNA: TGTGCCAGTAGTATGCCCTTCGGTTGGCGGGACTCCACAGATACGCAGTATTTT; CDR3: CASSMPFGWRDSTDTQYF
size: .; D: TRBD2; J: TRBJ2-1; V: TRBV7-6; DNA: TGTGCCAGCAGCTCGGGACTAGTCTTCAATGAGCAGTTCTTC; CDR3: CASSSGLVFNEQFF
size: .; D: TRBD1; J: TRBJ2-3; V: TRBV6-5; DNA: TGTGCCAGCAGTTACTCGGACAGGGGGCATCGTACGCAGTATTTT; CDR3: CASSYSDRGHRTQYF
size: .; D: .; J: TRBJ2-7; V: TRBV29-1; DNA: TGCAGCGTTGTATACTGGCATTCCTACGAGCAGTACTTC; CDR3: CSVVYWHSYEQYF
size: .; D: .; J: TRBJ2-7; V: TRBV28; DNA: TGTGCCAGCAGACGACAGCTGTTCTCCTACGAGCAGTACTTC; CDR3: CASRRQLFSYEQYF
size: .; D: TRBD1; J: TRBJ2-7; V: TRBV4-1; DNA: TGCGCCAGCAGCCTTTTTGAGGACAGGGAGGCTTGGGAGTCCTACGAGCAGTACTTC; CDR3: CASSLFEDREAWESYEQYF
size: .; D: .; J: TRBJ2-7; V: TRBV5-5; DNA: TGTGCCAGCAGCTTGAAATCATACTACTACGAGCAGTACTTC; CDR3: CASSLKSYYYEQYF
size: .; D: TRBD1; J: TRBJ1-5; V: TRBV6-4; DNA: TGTGCCAGCAGTCCTCGGACAGGGAGCGTTGCTCAGCCCCAGCATTTT; CDR3: CASSPRTGSVAQPQHF
size: .; D: .; J: TRBJ2-1; V: TRBV11-3; DNA: TGTGCCAGCAGCTTAGATTCGCAGCCTTTGGGTGAGCAGTTCTTC; CDR3: CASSLDSQPLGEQFF
size: .; D: TRBD1; J: TRBJ2-7; V: TRBV5-1; DNA: TGCGCCAGCAGCTTGGGGACAGGGGGCTTTTACGAGCAGTACTTC; CDR3: CASSLGTGGFYEQYF
size: .; D: .; J: TRBJ1-5; V: TRBV5-1; DNA: TGCGCCAGCAGCTTGGCAGGGTCCAATCAGCCCCAGCATTTT; CDR3: CASSLAGSNQPQHF
size: once; D: TRBD1; J: TRBJ1-4; V: TRBV14; DNA: TGTGCCAGCAGCCGAGGACAGGGAAATGAAAAACTGTTTTTT; CDR3: CASSRGQGNEKLFF
size: .; D: .; J: TRBJ1-4; V: TRBV7-7; DNA: TGTGCCAGCAGCTTAGGTGGAGGGATAGCTGAAAAACTGTTTTTT; CDR3: CASSLGGGIAEKLFF
size: .; D: .; J: TRBJ2-5; V: TRBV20-1; DNA: TGCAGTGCTAGTATGTTAGAGACCCAGTACTTC; CDR3: CSASMLETQYF
size: many; D: TRBD1; J: TRBJ1-1; V: TRBV15; DNA: TGTGCCACCAGCCCGACAGGGGGCAAGGCTGAAGCTTTCTTT; CDR3: CATSPTGGKAEAFF
size: .; D: TRBD1; J: TRBJ1-6; V: TRBV28; DNA: TGTGCCAGCACCCTATACCCGGGACAGGCTCACTCACCCCTCCACTTT; CDR3: CASTLYPGQAHSPLHF
size: .; D: .; J: TRBJ2-5; V: TRBV11-2; DNA: TGTGCCAGCAGCTTAGATTTGGGCATCGCCCAGCAGTACTTC; CDR3: CASSLDLGIAQQYF
size: .; D: .; J: TRBJ2-6; V: TRBV6-5; DNA: TGTGCGGCGAGGGGGGCTGGGGCCAACGTCCTGACTTTC; CDR3: CAARGAGANVLTF
size: .; D: .; J: TRBJ1-2; V: TRBV29-1; DNA: TGCAGCGTTGGAAATCAGGGCTATGGCTACACCTTC; CDR3: CSVGNQGYGYTF
size: .; D: TRBD1; J: TRBJ1-6; V: TRBV19; DNA: TGTGCCAGTAGTATAGGCGGGACAGGGACGCTTAATTCACCCCTCCACTTT; CDR3: CASSIGGTGTLNSPLHF
size: .; D: .; J: TRBJ2-7; V: TRBV18; DNA: TGTGCCAGCTCACTGGACACCCTCGAGCAGTACTTC; CDR3: CASSLDTLEQYF
size: .; D: .; J: TRBJ2-5; V: TRBV5-4; DNA: TGTGCCAGCAGCGCCGCGCACCGGACAGCCCGGGAGCAAGAGACCCAGTACTTC; CDR3: CASSAAHRTAREQETQYF
size: .; D: .; J: TRBJ2-3; V: TRBV7-2; DNA: TGTGCCAGCAGCTTACATCTCCGATCGGGGCAAGGGGCGCAGTATTTT; CDR3: CASSLHLRSGQGAQYF
size: .; D: .; J: TRBJ2-7; V: TRBV28; DNA: TGTGCCAGCACTAGGGAGTACGAGCAGTACTTC; CDR3: CASTREYEQYF
size: few; D: .; J: TRBJ1-5; V: TRBV6-1; DNA: TGTGCCAGCACTAACGGGGGGAGCAATCAGCCCCAGCATTTT; CDR3: CASTNGGSNQPQHF
size: .; D: .; J: TRBJ1-1; V: TRBV5-4; DNA: TGTGCCAGCAGCTTGGCCGGATCCCTCATGAACACTGAAGCTTTCTTT; CDR3: CASSLAGSLMNTEAFF
size: .; D: .; J: TRBJ2-7; V: TRBV4-1; DNA: TGCGCCAGCAGCCAGCCGACGGAATCGACGTACGAGCAGTACTTC; CDR3: CASSQPTESTYEQYF
size: .; D: TRBD2; J: TRBJ2-1; V: TRBV5-4; DNA: TGTGCCAGCAGCTTGGCGGGGGGGCCAAACAATGAGCAGTTCTTC; CDR3: CASSLAGGPNNEQFF